The clone carrying this T cell receptor beta chain was seen a handful of times. The CDR3 contains 13 residues. The germline gives CDR1 SEHNR, CDR2 FQNEAQ (reference sequence). This specimen belongs to a study of identical twins. Via MiXCR, TCRdb re-called the 5' RACE reads, giving one row per CDR3 protein. The sample yields 450,000 or so distinct CDR3 sequences, approximately 15% seen once. These same data were also listed under a study on yellow fever vaccine responses in identical twins.

What was sequenced was CD4+ T cells sorted from blood. The TCR sequence derives from a young woman in good health. The chain recombines TRBV7-9 with TRBJ2-1, with a weak D call TRBD2 (5 bases). The CDR3 sequence is CAPAGDSYNEQFF. In DNA, the CDR3 is TGTGCGCCCGCCGGGGATTCCTACAATGAGCAGTTCTTC.